This entry describes one T cell receptor (beta chain). TCRdb re-called the RT-PCR reads with MiXCR, one entry per CDR3 protein. This sample has almost 700,000 distinct CDR3 sequences, with 12% to 15% found just once. The CDR3 extends over 15 amino acids. J gave up 4 bases and V 3 bases, and 8 bases lay outside the gene matches. Sequenced input: memory CD4+ T cells from blood. The origin of this receptor is a female donor in good health, serving as a healthy control. The chain joins TRBV12-3 or TRBV12-4 to TRBJ2-7; 8 bases map to TRBD1. The CDR3 bases are TGTGCCAGCAGTTTTCGGCAGGGGGCTGGGTACGAGCAGTACTTC. Translating gives CASSFRQGAGYEQYF.